These T cell receptor beta chains were read from a single sample in a study of shared clonotypes between healthy human individuals. The data were produced by immunoSEQ multiplex PCR, yet TCRdb's version contains in-frame clones alone and is incomplete. The data hold fewer than 850,000 clones, with approximately 97% observed a single time. Sequencing was carried out using naive CD8+ T cells sorted from blood. These receptors all come from a man in his thirties or forties in good health. The CDR3 runs from the conserved cysteine through the conserved F or W. The D gene is left open where the match is weak. Size is stated for part of the rows, as once, few or many counts, or as a class when the clone is expanded.

>NA|TRBJ2-3|TRBV29-1|TRBD2
CSVPIGTSGGEDTRSTDTQYF
TGCAGCGTACCCATCGGGACTAGCGGAGGCGAAGATACCCGGAGCACAGATACGCAGTATTTT
>NA|TRBJ2-2|TRBV9|NA
CASSPALGELFF
TGTGCCAGCAGCCCAGCCCTCGGGGAGCTGTTTTTT
>NA|TRBJ2-3|TRBV11-3|NA
CASSLALTDTQYF
TGTGCCAGCAGCTTAGCTCTGACGGATACGCAGTATTTT
>once|TRBJ1-5|TRBV6-6|NA
CASSYLGRLNQPQHF
TGTGCCAGCAGTTACTTAGGCAGACTAAATCAGCCCCAGCATTTT
>once|TRBJ2-1|TRBV6-5|NA
CASSEGSFSYNEQFF
TGTGCCAGTTCTGAGGGATCGTTCTCCTACAATGAGCAGTTCTTC
>NA|TRBJ2-7|TRBV10-1|TRBD2
CASSGSSGSIEQYF
TGCGCCAGCAGCGGTAGTAGCGGGAGTATCGAGCAGTACTTC
>NA|TRBJ2-3|TRBV6-1|TRBD1
CASSRDRDADTQYF
TGTGCCAGCAGCCGGGACAGGGACGCGGATACGCAGTATTTT
>NA|TRBJ2-5|TRBV27|TRBD2
CASSPTRLIGLAGEETQYF
TGTGCCAGCAGTCCCACACGACTCATCGGACTAGCGGGAGAGGAGACCCAGTACTTC
>NA|TRBJ1-1|TRBV7-8|NA
CASSLNTNFEAFF
TGTGCCAGCAGCTTAAACACCAACTTTGAAGCTTTCTTT
>NA|TRBJ2-7|TRBV11-2|TRBD1
CASSLGQVDEQYF
TGTGCCAGCAGCCTCGGACAGGTGGACGAGCAGTACTTC
>NA|TRBJ1-6|TRBV19|NA
CASHYGSNSPLHF
TGTGCCAGTCATTATGGTTCTAATTCACCCCTCCACTTT
>NA|TRBJ2-3|TRBV29-1|TRBD2
CSVASGRALDTQYF
TGCAGCGTTGCTAGCGGGAGGGCCCTAGATACGCAGTATTTT
>NA|TRBJ2-3|TRBV15|TRBD1
CASRGQGADTQYF
TGTGCCAGCAGGGGACAGGGGGCAGATACGCAGTATTTT
>once|TRBJ2-3|TRBV11-2|NA
CASSPVPSTDTQYF
TGTGCCAGCAGCCCAGTACCTAGCACAGATACGCAGTATTTT
>once|TRBJ2-2|TRBV7-6|NA
CASSPRLTGATGELFF
TGTGCCAGCAGCCCAAGATTGACAGGAGCCACCGGGGAGCTGTTTTTT
>NA|TRBJ2-1|TRBV4-1|NA
CASSHPSNGYNEQFF
TGCGCCAGCAGCCACCCCTCAAACGGGTACAATGAGCAGTTCTTC
>NA|TRBJ1-1|TRBV10-3|TRBD1
CAISEGQGGATEAFF
TGTGCCATCAGTGAGGGACAGGGTGGGGCCACTGAAGCTTTCTTT
>NA|TRBJ2-1|TRBV29-1|TRBD2
CSVDSFTSGSSYNEQFF
TGCAGCGTTGATAGTTTTACTAGCGGGAGCTCCTACAATGAGCAGTTCTTC
>NA|TRBJ2-1|TRBV27|NA
CASRTGALYNEQFF
TGTGCCAGCCGAACAGGAGCCCTTTACAATGAGCAGTTCTTC
>NA|TRBJ2-7|TRBV7-2|TRBD2
CASSLVTSGYEQYF
TGTGCCAGCAGCTTAGTTACTAGCGGTTACGAGCAGTACTTC
>NA|TRBJ2-7|TRBV7-9|NA
CASSRSPYEQYF
TGTGCCAGCAGCCGAAGCCCATACGAGCAGTACTTC
>NA|TRBJ1-2|TRBV11-2|TRBD1
CASADRVYGYTF
TGTGCCAGCGCCGACAGGGTCTATGGCTACACCTTC
>NA|TRBJ2-4|TRBV4-1|TRBD1
CASSRISTGVGDIQYF
TGCGCCAGCAGCCGTATCTCCACAGGGGTGGGAGACATTCAGTACTTC
>NA|TRBJ2-7|TRBV7-8|NA
CASSLETRAGEQYF
TGTGCCAGCAGCTTAGAGACTCGAGCGGGCGAGCAGTACTTC
>NA|TRBJ2-7|TRBV19|NA
CASGDLGEYEQYF
TGTGCCAGTGGGGACCTTGGGGAATACGAGCAGTACTTC
>NA|TRBJ1-1|TRBV5-1|TRBD1
CASSIGDREANTEAFF
TGCGCCAGCAGCATAGGGGACAGGGAGGCTAACACTGAAGCTTTCTTT
>NA|TRBJ1-5|TRBV27|NA
CASSLSSSGSWQPQHF
TGTGCCAGCAGTTTATCGTCTTCCGGGAGTTGGCAGCCCCAGCATTTT
>NA|TRBJ2-5|TRBV29-1|TRBD2
CSVERVAGGPQETQYF
TGCAGCGTTGAGAGGGTAGCGGGAGGGCCCCAAGAGACCCAGTACTTC
>NA|TRBJ2-1|TRBV19|NA
CASSIAAGSYNEQFF
TGTGCCAGTAGTATAGCAGCAGGCTCCTACAATGAGCAGTTCTTC
>NA|TRBJ2-7|TRBV5-4|TRBD2
CASSLAGREQYF
TGTGCCAGCAGCTTGGCCGGGAGGGAGCAGTACTTC
>NA|TRBJ2-1|TRBV27|NA
CASSLMGLAYNEQFF
TGTGCCAGCAGTTTAATGGGGCTCGCCTACAATGAGCAGTTCTTC
>once|TRBJ1-4|TRBV29-1|TRBD1
CSVEERGRNEKLFF
TGCAGCGTTGAAGAGAGGGGGCGGAATGAAAAACTGTTTTTT
>NA|TRBJ1-2|TRBV7-2|NA
CASSLGGYYGYTF
TGTGCCAGCAGCTTAGGCGGGTACTATGGCTACACCTTC
>NA|TRBJ2-7|TRBV4-1|TRBD1
CASSQDPTGGYEQYF
TGCGCCAGCAGCCAAGATCCTACAGGGGGCTACGAGCAGTACTTC
>NA|TRBJ2-1|TRBV4-3|TRBD2
CASSQDRRENNEQFF
TGCGCCAGCAGCCAAGATAGGCGGGAGAACAATGAGCAGTTCTTC
>NA|TRBJ2-1|TRBV7-6|NA
CASSHPGGGNEQFF
TGTGCCAGCAGCCACCCAGGGGGGGGCAATGAGCAGTTCTTC
>NA|TRBJ2-1|TRBV5-1|NA
CASGKPPSGGPNEQFF
TGCGCCAGCGGCAAGCCCCCTTCCGGGGGGCCCAATGAGCAGTTCTTC
>NA|TRBJ2-7|TRBV5-1|TRBD2
CASSLWGLAYEQYF
TGCGCCAGCAGCTTGTGGGGACTAGCTTACGAGCAGTACTTC
>NA|TRBJ2-7|TRBV27|TRBD2
CASSLAGGWYEQYF
TGTGCCAGCAGTTTGGCGGGAGGGTGGTACGAGCAGTACTTC
>NA|TRBJ2-7|TRBV11-2|TRBD2
CASNSGRAHEQYF
TGTGCCAGCAACAGCGGGAGGGCACACGAGCAGTACTTC
>NA|TRBJ1-1|TRBV14|NA
CASSHQGMAEAFF
TGTGCCAGCAGCCACCAGGGGATGGCTGAAGCTTTCTTT
>NA|TRBJ2-1|TRBV9|NA
CASSVYDRDHLYGNEQFF
TGTGCCAGCAGCGTTTATGACAGAGACCACCTTTACGGGAATGAGCAGTTCTTC